These 24 T cell receptor beta chains were sequenced from one sample in a study of T cell responses to AZD1222 COVID-19 vaccine. TCRdb's table, derived via immunoSEQ multiplex PCR, lists solely in-frame clones and lacks some. The sample includes under 200,000 clones, 94% of them seen just once. The specimen comprised peripheral blood, sampled on day 0 of AZD1222 vaccination. The source of these receptors is an adult in good health.

This chain connects TRBV6-1 to TRBJ2-7; tentative D call: TRBD2 (6 bases). Germline V gene lookup returns CDR1 MNHNS and CDR2 SASEGT. There are 14 residues in the CDR3. V lost 6 bases, J lost 6 bases, and 18 bases lay in between. CDR3 loop: CASSVASGGSEQYF. The CDR3 DNA sequence: TGTGCCAGCAGCGTAGCCAGCGGAGGGAGCGAGCAGTACTTC.

The chain has TRBV28 and TRBJ2-7; 8 bases align to TRBD2. The CDR3 is made up of 15 amino acids. Germline loops: CDR1 MDHEN, CDR2 SYDVKM. Trimming took 6 bases from V and 0 from J; bases not matched to a gene: 7. The CDR3 loop reads CASSLTSGTSYEQYF. The CDR3 nucleotides read TGTGCCAGCAGCCTAACTAGCGGAACCTCCTACGAGCAGTACTTC.

The chain carries TRBV11-2 and TRBJ2-1; TRBD2 is a possible D gene (7 bases). CDR3 length: 15 residues. The V gene lost 2 bases and the J gene lost 3 bases, with 11 bases spanning the gap. The germline V gene encodes CDR1 SGHAT and CDR2 FQNNGV. CDR3 sequence reads: CASSLKGGVYNEQFF. The CDR3 DNA reads TGTGCCAGCAGCTTAAAGGGGGGGGTCTACAATGAGCAGTTCTTC.

The chain has TRBV6-2 or TRBV6-3 and TRBJ2-3; D is ambiguous. Germline V gene sequence: CDR1 MNHEY, CDR2 SVGEGT. This CDR3 spans 13 amino acids. V lost 5 bases and J lost 1, with 7 bases in between. This CDR3 reads CASSVAGTDTQYF. The CDR3 DNA reads TGTGCCAGCAGTGTGGCGGGCACAGATACGCAGTATTTT.

The chain links TRBV27 to TRBJ1-2, with a possible D match to TRBD1 (5 bases). The CDR3 totals 13 residues. The ends were cut back, 4 bases at V and 4 bases at J, with 10 bases in the middle. The germline CDR1 and CDR2 sequences are MNHEY and SMNVEV (reference sequence). The CDR3 DNA is TGTGCCAGCAGTTGGGGCAACGGCTATGGCTACACCTTC. Amino acid sequence: CASSWGNGYGYTF.

The V gene is TRBV10-3, the J gene TRBJ2-1; 11 bases agree with TRBD2. In germline, CDR1 is ENHRY, CDR2 SYGVKD. J gave up 4 bases and V 8 bases, and 13 bases lay outside the gene matches. The CDR3 runs to 17 residues. The CDR3 DNA is TGTGCCATCGCGCAACTAGCGGGAGATGGGTTGTACAATGAGCAGTTCTTC. This translates into CAIAQLAGDGLYNEQFF.

The J gene is TRBJ2-2, the V gene TRBV27, with a weak D call TRBD1 (5 bases). Germline assignment: CDR1 MNHEY and CDR2 SMNVEV (reference sequence). The V gene lost 3 bases and the J gene lost 0 bases, with 11 bases spanning the gap. CDR3 length equals 16 residues. CDR3 nucleotides: TGTGCCAGCAGTTTCCACAGGAAACCGAACACCGGGGAGCTGTTTTTT. Protein product: CASSFHRKPNTGELFF.

The rearrangement uses TRBV5-5 and TRBJ2-2; D gene unclear. There are 14 residues in the CDR3. Germline assignment: CDR1 SGHKS and CDR2 YYEKEE (reference sequence). V dropped 4 bases and J dropped 6 bases, with 13 bases sitting between them. DNA for the CDR3: TGTGCCAGCAGCCCCGTGGGTTCGTCCGGGGAGCTGTTTTTT. Its translation: CASSPVGSSGELFF.

The V and J genes are TRBV29-1 and TRBJ1-2; 7 bases line up with TRBD1. The CDR3 sequence is 12 residues long. The germline CDR1 and CDR2 sequences are SQVTM and ANQGSEA. The ends lost 5 bases at V and 4 bases at J; junction bases unmatched: 4. This CDR3 reads CSVPAGGYGYTF. Written as DNA, the CDR3 is TGCAGCGTTCCGGCAGGGGGCTATGGCTACACCTTC.

Written as DNA, the CDR3 is TGTGCCAGCAGCTTGACAGGGGGCAAGACTGAAGCTTTCTTT. It specifies CASSLTGGKTEAFF. This rearrangement joins TRBV7-9 to TRBJ1-1; 10 nucleotides match TRBD1. This CDR3 has 14 residues. V lost 3 bases to trimming and J lost 5 bases; unmatched junction nucleotides: 3. Per germline, CDR1 SEHNR and CDR2 FQNEAQ (reference sequence).

This chain links TRBV20-1 with TRBJ1-5; tentative D call: TRBD1 (5 bases). CDR3 length: 12 residues. Germline V gene data show CDR1 as DFQATT and CDR2 as SNEGSKA (reference sequence). Trimming took off 3 bases at V and 7 bases at J, with 10 bases between the two ends. CDR3 loop: CSASRDDQPQHF. Here the CDR3 DNA reads TGCAGTGCTAGTAGGGACGACCAGCCCCAGCATTTT.

The rearrangement links TRBV6-5 to TRBJ1-5; D ambiguous. The V end was cut by 7 bases, the J end by 1 base, with 14 bases between. Germline loops: CDR1 MNHEY, CDR2 SVGAGI. The CDR3 length is 15 residues. The CDR3 spells CASTGGIGSNQPQHF. The CDR3 nucleotides read TGTGCCAGCACGGGCGGTATTGGGAGCAATCAGCCCCAGCATTTT.

The V call is TRBV5-1, the J call TRBJ2-2; no firm D call. The CDR3 extends over 12 amino acids. V was trimmed by 0 bases and J by 6 bases, leaving 3 bases between them. The V gene's germline CDR1 is SGHRS and CDR2 YFSETQ. CDR3 protein: CASSLVAGELFF. The CDR3 DNA sequence: TGCGCCAGCAGCTTGGTAGCCGGGGAGCTGTTTTTT.

This chain uses TRBV19 with TRBJ2-5; D uncertain. Trimming pared 9 bases from V and 1 base from J, leaving 12 bases between. This CDR3 is 13 amino acids long. Germline V gene lookup returns CDR1 LNHDA and CDR2 SQIVND (reference sequence). In DNA form, the CDR3 reads TGTGCCAGCAATTCACTCGGCCAAGAGACCCAGTACTTC. It specifies CASNSLGQETQYF.

This chain links TRBV7-2 with TRBJ1-6, with no clear D. Trimming removed 3 bases from V and 7 bases from J, with 13 bases in between. The V gene's germline CDR1 is SGHTA and CDR2 FQGNSA. CDR3 length equals 15 residues. CDR3 loop: CASSFRGRVNSPLHF. As DNA, the CDR3 is TGTGCCAGCAGCTTTCGGGGAAGGGTAAATTCACCCCTCCACTTT.

As for this clone: Germline and junction disagree at one end, which may indicate a read error. V usage is TRBV6-5 and J usage is TRBJ2-3; D possibly matches TRBD1 or TRBD2 (5 bases each). Germline V gene data show CDR1 as MNHEY and CDR2 as SVGAGI. CDR3 length: 12 residues. This chain's CDR3 is CAAEGSTDTQYF. CDR3 in DNA: TGCGCCGCCGAGGGGAGCACAGATACGCAGTATTTT.

J is TRBJ1-1 and V is TRBV23-1; no reliable D call. TRBV23-1 is annotated as an ORF whose role is uncertain. V lost 4 bases and J lost 1, with 13 bases in between. The CDR3 sequence is 15 residues long. The CDR3 is CASSRPERENTEAFF. CDR3 DNA sequence: TGCGCCAGCAGTCGACCAGAGCGGGAGAACACTGAAGCTTTCTTT.

The chain carries TRBV28 and TRBJ2-6; 7 bases line up with TRBD2. CDR3 length: 15 residues. V dropped 8 bases and J dropped 1; count of bases not matched to a gene: 5. Germline CDR1 MDHEN, CDR2 SYDVKM. The CDR3 reads CASQFGGSGANVLTF. DNA of the CDR3: TGTGCCAGCCAATTCGGGGGGTCTGGGGCCAACGTCCTGACTTTC.

CDR3 region: CASSYSPGTSGYEQYF. The DNA of the CDR3 is TGTGCCAGCAGTTACTCCCCCGGGACTAGCGGCTACGAGCAGTACTTC. The rearrangement links TRBV6-6 to TRBJ2-7; TRBD2 aligns across 11 bases. CDR3 length: 16 amino acids. The ends lost 0 bases at V and 3 bases at J; junction bases unmatched: 4. Germline V lookup: CDR1 MNHNY, CDR2 SVGAGI (reference sequence).

The chain links TRBV19 to TRBJ1-1, with D hard to call. Looked up from germline, CDR1 is LNHDA and CDR2 is SQIVND (reference sequence). Trimming took 6 bases from V and 0 from J, leaving 17 bases between them. The CDR3 has 16 amino acids. CDR3 sequence (DNA): TGTGCCAGTAGGAAAGTGGTCCGATCTATGAACACTGAAGCTTTCTTT. Translated: CASRKVVRSMNTEAFF. Full variable domain (outside the CDR3, taken from reference TRBV19 and TRBJ1-1): DGGITQSPKYLFRKEGQNVTLSCEQNLNHDAMYWYRQDPGQGLRLIYYSQIVNDFQKGDIAEGYSVSREKKESFPLTVTSAQKNPTAFYLCASRKVVRSMNTEAFFGQGTRLTVV.

The V and J genes are TRBV30 and TRBJ2-5; D may be TRBD1 (6 bases). Deletions cut 2 bases from V and 5 bases from J, with 12 bases between. The CDR3 extends over 13 amino acids. Germline V gene sequence: CDR1 GTSNPN, CDR2 SVGIG (reference sequence). CDR3 protein: CAWSFTGWETQYF. DNA of the CDR3: TGTGCCTGGAGTTTTACAGGGTGGGAGACCCAGTACTTC.

The chain combines TRBV5-1 with TRBJ2-3; TRBD2 agrees at 9 bases. J was trimmed by 1 base and V by 4 bases; bases with no gene match: 4. The CDR3 contains 15 residues. CDR1 SGHRS and CDR2 YFSETQ come from the germline V gene. The CDR3, as DNA: TGCGCCAGCAGCGGACTAGCGCTGGGCACAGATACGCAGTATTTT. Amino acid sequence: CASSGLALGTDTQYF.

V gene TRBV3-1 (or the pseudogene TRBV3-2) combines with J gene TRBJ2-5, with a possible D match to TRBD1 (6 bases). Germline CDR1 is LGHDT and CDR2 is YNNKEL (reference sequence). The CDR3 is 14 amino acids. V shed 4 bases and J shed 5 bases, with 14 bases lying between them. This chain's CDR3 is CASSPRTVTETQYF. The CDR3 DNA is TGTGCCAGCAGCCCACGGACAGTAACGGAGACCCAGTACTTC.

The chain recombines TRBV10-1 with TRBJ2-3, with 7 bases matching TRBD2. Looked up from germline, CDR1 is WNHNN and CDR2 is SYGVQD (reference sequence). The CDR3 has 13 amino acids. V shed 0 bases, J shed 10 bases, and the junction held 4 bases outside the gene matches. The CDR3 coding sequence is TGCGCCAGCAGTGAGTCCGGGGGGTTGTCGCAGTATTTT. The encoded protein is CASSESGGLSQYF.